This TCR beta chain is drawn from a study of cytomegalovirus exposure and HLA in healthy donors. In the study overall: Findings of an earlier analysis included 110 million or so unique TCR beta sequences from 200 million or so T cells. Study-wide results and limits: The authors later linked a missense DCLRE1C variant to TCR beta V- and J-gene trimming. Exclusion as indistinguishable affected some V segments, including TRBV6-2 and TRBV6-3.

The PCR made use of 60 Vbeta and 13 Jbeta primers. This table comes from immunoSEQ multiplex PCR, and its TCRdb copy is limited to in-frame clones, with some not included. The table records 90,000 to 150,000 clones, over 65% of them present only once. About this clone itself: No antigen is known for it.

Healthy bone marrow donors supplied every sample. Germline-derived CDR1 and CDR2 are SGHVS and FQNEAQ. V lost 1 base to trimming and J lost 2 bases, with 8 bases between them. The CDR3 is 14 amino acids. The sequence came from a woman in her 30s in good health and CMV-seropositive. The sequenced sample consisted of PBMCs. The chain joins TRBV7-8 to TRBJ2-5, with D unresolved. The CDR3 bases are TGTGCCAGCAGCTTAGTTATACAGCAAGAGACCCAGTACTTC. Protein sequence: CASSLVIQQETQYF.